The 10 T cell receptor beta chains below come from one sample, sequenced in a study of neurological immune-mediated disorders. Via MiXCR, TCRdb re-called the 5' RACE reads, giving one row per CDR3 protein. This sample has tens of thousands of distinct CDR3 sequences; 11% occur once, and the top ten carry 3.5% to 4%. Sequencing was done on a sample of CD4+ T cells from blood. These receptors all stem from a woman aged 25-40 years with HTLV-1-associated myelopathy (HAM/TSP).

The genes are TRBV25-1 and TRBJ2-1; 11 nucleotides match TRBD2. Trimming removed 7 bases from V and 8 bases from J; junction bases left unmatched: 13. The CDR3 is 16 residues long. From germline, CDR1 is MGHDK and CDR2 SYGVNS. The CDR3 loop reads CASIEWKGLAVHEQFF. CDR3 bases: TGTGCCAGCATTGAGTGGAAGGGACTAGCGGTACATGAGCAGTTCTTC. The full variable domain, rest sourced from reference TRBV25-1 and TRBJ2-1, is EADIYQTPRYLVIGTGKKITLECSQTMGHDKMYWYQQDPGMELHLIHYSYGVNSTEKGDLSSESTVSRIRTEHFPLTLESARPSHTSQYLCASIEWKGLAVHEQFFGPGTRLTVL.

This clonotype was recorded at least ten times. The chain recombines TRBV12-3 or TRBV12-4 with TRBJ2-1, with unresolved D. This CDR3 spans 13 amino acids. The ends were cut back, 0 bases at V and 5 bases at J, with 5 bases in the middle. CDR3 sequence: CASSLASDNEQFF. Written as DNA, the CDR3 is TGTGCCAGCAGTTTAGCCTCGGACAATGAGCAGTTCTTC.

Ten or more counts support this clonotype. The chain links TRBV5-6 to TRBJ1-5; D is uncertain. In germline, CDR1 is SGHDT, CDR2 YYEEEE. The germline V and J ends were trimmed by 4 bases and 1 base, with 12 bases remaining between them. There are 15 residues in the CDR3. The CDR3 spells CASSPWTLSNQPQHF. In DNA form, the CDR3 reads TGTGCCAGCAGCCCTTGGACCTTGAGCAATCAGCCCCAGCATTTT.

This clonotype was found many times. CDR3 sequence (DNA): TGCGCCAGCAGCTCCCAACCCTTGGGAGGCGGGTACACTGAAGCTTTCTTT. It encodes CASSSQPLGGGYTEAFF. V is TRBV5-1 and J is TRBJ1-1; D gene ambiguous. This CDR3 has 17 residues. Deletions cut 3 bases from V and 3 bases from J, with 21 bases between. Germline V gene sequence: CDR1 SGHRS, CDR2 YFSETQ.

This clonotype is a singleton in its sample. One end of the junction fails to match germline, which may point to a read error. V gene TRBV5-6 combines with J gene TRBJ1-1; no clear D. The CDR3 is 13 amino acids. Looked up from germline, CDR1 is SGHDT and CDR2 is YYEEEE. CDR3 sequence (DNA): TGTGCCAACAGCTTGACGAGAGTAACTGAAGCTTTCTTT. It yields the protein CANSLTRVTEAFF.

This clonotype was observed at least ten times. The V call is TRBV20-1, the J call TRBJ2-1, with D tentatively TRBD2 (7 bases). CDR3 length equals 16 residues. V was trimmed by 6 bases and J by 6 bases, leaving 24 bases between them. Germline loops: CDR1 DFQATT, CDR2 SNEGSKA (reference sequence). CDR3 loop: CSALVWGGPLINEQFF. CDR3 DNA: TGCAGTGCGCTAGTTTGGGGGGGCCCTTTGATCAATGAGCAGTTCTTC.

This clonotype was counted ten times or more. The chain couples TRBV2 to TRBJ1-1; 8 bases fit TRBD1. The CDR3 loop spans 13 amino acids. The germline V gene encodes CDR1 SNHLY and CDR2 FYNNEI. Trimming took 6 bases from V and 4 from J; bases not matched to a gene: 4. The CDR3 spells CASRRQGITEAFF. As DNA, the CDR3 is TGTGCCAGCAGAAGACAGGGGATCACTGAAGCTTTCTTT.

This chain uses TRBV4-1 with TRBJ1-2; D gene unclear. Germline CDR1 reads MGHRA; CDR2 reads YSYEKL. The V end lost 1 base, the J end lost 4 bases, and 13 bases lay between the germline ends. The CDR3 totals 15 residues. CDR3 residues: CASSQVWESSYGYTF. CDR3 coding DNA: TGCGCCAGCAGCCAAGTGTGGGAGAGTTCCTATGGCTACACCTTC.

To note about this clonotype: The junction and the germline gene differ at one end; a read error may be behind it. The J gene is TRBJ1-1, the V gene TRBV15; no reliable D call. The CDR3 runs to 12 residues. The germline V gene encodes CDR1 LNHNV and CDR2 YYDKDF (reference sequence). The CDR3: CATSRDRAEALF. CDR3 DNA: TGTGCCACCAGCAGAGATCGAGCTGAAGCCTTATTT.

This clonotype has ten or more counts. This chain's CDR3 is CSAPRGVRGNTEAFF. CDR3 nucleotides: TGCAGTGCTCCGCGGGGGGTTCGGGGAAACACTGAAGCTTTCTTT. The chain joins TRBV20-1 to TRBJ1-1; TRBD1 might be the D (5 bases). The CDR3 extends over 15 amino acids. Germline lookup yields CDR1 DFQATT and CDR2 SNEGSKA (reference sequence). The germline V and J ends were trimmed by 5 bases and 2 bases, with 18 bases remaining between them.